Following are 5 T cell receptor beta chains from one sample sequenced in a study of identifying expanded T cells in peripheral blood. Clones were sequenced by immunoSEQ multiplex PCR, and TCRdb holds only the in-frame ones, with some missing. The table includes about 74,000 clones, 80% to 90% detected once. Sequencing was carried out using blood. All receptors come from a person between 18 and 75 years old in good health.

The CDR3 sequence: CASNFHGGAFTEQFF. Written as DNA, the CDR3 is TGCGCCAGCAACTTTCATGGGGGCGCTTTTACTGAGCAGTTCTTC. The chain combines TRBV5-1 with TRBJ2-1; weak D call: TRBD1 (6 bases). Germline V gives CDR1 SGHRS, CDR2 YFSETQ. CDR3 length: 15 residues. V shed 6 bases and J shed 9 bases, with 22 bases lying between them.

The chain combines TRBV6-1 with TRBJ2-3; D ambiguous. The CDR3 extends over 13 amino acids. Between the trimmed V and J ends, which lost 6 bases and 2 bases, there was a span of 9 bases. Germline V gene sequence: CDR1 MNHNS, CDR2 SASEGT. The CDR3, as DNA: TGTGCCAGCAGCCATACAGCCACAGATACGCAGTATTTT. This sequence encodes CASSHTATDTQYF.

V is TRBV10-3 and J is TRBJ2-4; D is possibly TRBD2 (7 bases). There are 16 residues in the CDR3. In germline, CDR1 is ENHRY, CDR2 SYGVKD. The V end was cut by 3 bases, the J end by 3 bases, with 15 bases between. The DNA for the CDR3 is TGTGCCATCAGTGAACGAGGGGGGGAGGGCAAAAACATTCAGTACTTC. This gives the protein CAISERGGEGKNIQYF.

The CDR3 loop reads CASSRGTDSNQPQHF. DNA of the CDR3: TGTGCCAGCTCGAGGGGGACAGATAGCAATCAGCCCCAGCATTTT. The chain has TRBV6-6 and TRBJ1-5; 7 nucleotides align to TRBD1. The CDR3 spans 15 residues. Per germline, CDR1 MNHNY and CDR2 SVGAGI (reference sequence). Trimming took 8 bases from V and 0 from J; bases not matched to a gene: 7.

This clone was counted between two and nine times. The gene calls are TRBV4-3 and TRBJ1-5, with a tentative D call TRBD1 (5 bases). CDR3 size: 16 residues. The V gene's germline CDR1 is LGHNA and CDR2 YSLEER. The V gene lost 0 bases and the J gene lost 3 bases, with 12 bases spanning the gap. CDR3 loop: CASSQDWDRPNQPQHF. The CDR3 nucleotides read TGCGCCAGCAGCCAAGATTGGGACCGACCCAATCAGCCCCAGCATTTT.